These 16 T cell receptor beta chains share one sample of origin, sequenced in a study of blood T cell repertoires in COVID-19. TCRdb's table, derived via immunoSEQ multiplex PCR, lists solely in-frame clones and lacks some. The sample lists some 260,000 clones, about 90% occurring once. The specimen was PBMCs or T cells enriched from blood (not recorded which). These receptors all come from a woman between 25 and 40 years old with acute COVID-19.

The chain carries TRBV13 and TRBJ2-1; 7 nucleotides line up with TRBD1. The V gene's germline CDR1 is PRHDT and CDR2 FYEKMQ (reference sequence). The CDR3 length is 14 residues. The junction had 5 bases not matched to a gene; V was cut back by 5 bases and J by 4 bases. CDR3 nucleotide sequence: TGTGCCAGCAGCCAAGCGACAGGGTACAATGAGCAGTTCTTC. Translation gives CASSQATGYNEQFF.

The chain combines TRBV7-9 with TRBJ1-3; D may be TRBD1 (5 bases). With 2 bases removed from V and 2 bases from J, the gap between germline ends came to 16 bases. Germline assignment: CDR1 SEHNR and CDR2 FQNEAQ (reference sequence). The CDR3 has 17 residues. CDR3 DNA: TGTGCCAGCAGCTTAACTGGGCCGAGGACACCTGGAAACACCATATATTTT. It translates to CASSLTGPRTPGNTIYF.

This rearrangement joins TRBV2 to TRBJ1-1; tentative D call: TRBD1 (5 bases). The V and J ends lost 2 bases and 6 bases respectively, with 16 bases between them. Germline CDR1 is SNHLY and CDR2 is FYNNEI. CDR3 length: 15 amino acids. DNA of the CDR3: TGTGCCAGCAGTGAAAACTGGGCCCAGGGCGCTGAAGCTTTCTTT. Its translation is CASSENWAQGAEAFF.

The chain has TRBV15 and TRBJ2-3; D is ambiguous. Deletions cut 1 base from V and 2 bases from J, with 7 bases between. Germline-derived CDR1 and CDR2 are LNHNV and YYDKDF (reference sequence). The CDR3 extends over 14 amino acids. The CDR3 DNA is TGTGCCACCAGCAGAGGAAGAGACACAGATACGCAGTATTTT. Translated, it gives CATSRGRDTDTQYF.

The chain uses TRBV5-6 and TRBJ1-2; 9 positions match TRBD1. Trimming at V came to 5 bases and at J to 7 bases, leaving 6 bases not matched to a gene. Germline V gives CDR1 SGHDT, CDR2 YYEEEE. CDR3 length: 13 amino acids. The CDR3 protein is CASRAGTGFGYTF. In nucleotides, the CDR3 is TGTGCCAGCAGGGCCGGGACAGGGTTTGGCTACACCTTC.

In DNA, the CDR3 is TGTGCCAGCAGTGAGGCCAGGGTGTGCGGCTACACCTTC. Its protein is CASSEARVCGYTF. The chain has TRBV6-4 and TRBJ1-2; a possible D gene is TRBD1 (5 bases). This CDR3 region has 13 residues. Germline CDR1 reads MRHNA; CDR2 reads SNTAGT. Deletions cut 3 bases from V and 8 bases from J, with 13 bases between.

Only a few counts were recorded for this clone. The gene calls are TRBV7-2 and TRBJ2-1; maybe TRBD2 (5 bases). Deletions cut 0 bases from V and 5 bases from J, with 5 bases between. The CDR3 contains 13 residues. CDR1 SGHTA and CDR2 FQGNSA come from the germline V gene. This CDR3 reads CASSLARDNEQFF. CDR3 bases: TGTGCCAGCAGCTTAGCGCGGGACAATGAGCAGTTCTTC.

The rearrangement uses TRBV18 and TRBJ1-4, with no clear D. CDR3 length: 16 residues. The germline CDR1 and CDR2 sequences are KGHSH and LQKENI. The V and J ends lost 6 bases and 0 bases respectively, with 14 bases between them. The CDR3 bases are TGTGCCAGCTCTCCCCGACGGAGTGCAACTAATGAAAAACTGTTTTTT. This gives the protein CASSPRRSATNEKLFF.

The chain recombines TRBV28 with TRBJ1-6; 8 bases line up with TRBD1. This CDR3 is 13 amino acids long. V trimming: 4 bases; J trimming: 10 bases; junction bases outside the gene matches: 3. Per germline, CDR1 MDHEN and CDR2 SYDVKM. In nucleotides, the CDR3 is TGTGCCAGCAGTTGGACAGGGCAATCACCCCTCCACTTT. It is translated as CASSWTGQSPLHF.

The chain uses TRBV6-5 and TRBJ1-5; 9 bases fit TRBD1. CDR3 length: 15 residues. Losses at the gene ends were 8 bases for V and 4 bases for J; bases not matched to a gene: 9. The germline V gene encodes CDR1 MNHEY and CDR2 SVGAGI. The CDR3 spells CASGSGQGGNQPQHF. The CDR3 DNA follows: TGTGCCAGCGGATCGGGACAGGGAGGTAATCAGCCCCAGCATTTT.

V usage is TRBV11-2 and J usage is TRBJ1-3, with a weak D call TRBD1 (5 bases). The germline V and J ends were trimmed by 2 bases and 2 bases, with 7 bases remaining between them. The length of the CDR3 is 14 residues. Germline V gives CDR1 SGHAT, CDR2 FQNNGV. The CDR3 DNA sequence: TGTGCCAGCAGCTTAACAGGACCTGGAAACACCATATATTTT. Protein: CASSLTGPGNTIYF.

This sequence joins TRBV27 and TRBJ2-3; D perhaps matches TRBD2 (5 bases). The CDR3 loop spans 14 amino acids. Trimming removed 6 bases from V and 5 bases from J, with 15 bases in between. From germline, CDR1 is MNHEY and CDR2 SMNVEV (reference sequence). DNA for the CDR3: TGTGCCAGCAGAGACGGTTCAGCGGTAGATACGCAGTATTTT. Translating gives CASRDGSAVDTQYF.

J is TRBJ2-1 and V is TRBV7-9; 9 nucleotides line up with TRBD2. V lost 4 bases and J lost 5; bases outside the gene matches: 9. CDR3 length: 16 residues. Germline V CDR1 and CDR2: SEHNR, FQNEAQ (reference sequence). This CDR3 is CASSSPRTSAHNEQFF. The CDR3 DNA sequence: TGTGCCAGCAGCTCCCCCCGGACTAGCGCTCACAATGAGCAGTTCTTC.

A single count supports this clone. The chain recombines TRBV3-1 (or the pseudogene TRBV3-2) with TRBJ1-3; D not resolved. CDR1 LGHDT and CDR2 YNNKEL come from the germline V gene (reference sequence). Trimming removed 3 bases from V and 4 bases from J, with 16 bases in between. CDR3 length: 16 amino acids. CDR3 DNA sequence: TGTGCCAGCAGCCATGTTGGCGGGCCCAAAGGAAACACCATATATTTT. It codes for CASSHVGGPKGNTIYF.

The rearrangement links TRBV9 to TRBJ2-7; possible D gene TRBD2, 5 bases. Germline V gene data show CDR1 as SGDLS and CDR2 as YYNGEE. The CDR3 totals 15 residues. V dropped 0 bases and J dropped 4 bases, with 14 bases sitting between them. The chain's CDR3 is CASSVGGGAAYEQYF. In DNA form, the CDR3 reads TGTGCCAGCAGCGTAGGAGGCGGAGCGGCATACGAGCAGTACTTC.

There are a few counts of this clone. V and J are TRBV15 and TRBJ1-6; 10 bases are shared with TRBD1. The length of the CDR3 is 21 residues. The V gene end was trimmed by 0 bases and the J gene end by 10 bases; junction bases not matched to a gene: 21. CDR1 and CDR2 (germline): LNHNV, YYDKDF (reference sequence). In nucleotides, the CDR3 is TGTGCCACCAGCAGAGATTGGATCGAGTTTCGTCACGGGACAGGGGACTCACCCCTCCACTTT. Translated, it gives CATSRDWIEFRHGTGDSPLHF.